The 9 T cell receptor beta chains given below trace back to one sample, sequenced in a study of cytomegalovirus exposure and HLA in healthy donors. 60 Vbeta and 13 Jbeta primers were used in PCR. Profiling relied on immunoSEQ multiplex PCR, and the TCRdb table lists in-frame clones only, not all of them. The data show 150,000 to 250,000 clones, around 81% seen once. The source material was PBMCs. The receptor set was obtained from a man aged 25-40 years in good health and CMV-seronegative.

The rearrangement uses TRBV6-1 and TRBJ2-7; 8 bases align to TRBD2. This CDR3 is built from 15 residues. The junction had 9 bases not matched to a gene; V was cut back by 7 bases and J by 1 base. Germline values: CDR1 MNHNS, CDR2 SASEGT. CDR3 sequence (DNA): TGTGCCAGCAACTACGGGACTAGTCTATCCTACGAGCAGTACTTC. It codes for CASNYGTSLSYEQYF.

This clone was found once. This chain links TRBV2 with TRBJ2-7, with 13 bases identical to TRBD2. The CDR3 contains 15 residues. With 0 bases clipped from V and 6 bases from J, the junction kept 2 bases outside the gene matches. Per the germline V gene, CDR1 is SNHLY and CDR2 is FYNNEI. The CDR3 protein is CASSEARTSGSEQYF. Here the CDR3 DNA reads TGTGCCAGCAGTGAAGCGAGGACTAGCGGGAGCGAGCAGTACTTC.

The V gene is TRBV27, the J gene TRBJ2-1; TRBD1 aligns across 9 bases. The CDR3 runs 20 residues. Germline V lookup: CDR1 MNHEY, CDR2 SMNVEV (reference sequence). V lost 5 bases to trimming and J lost 0 bases; unmatched junction nucleotides: 17. CDR3 nucleotide sequence: TGTGCCAGCAGTACCCGGACAGGGGCCATGCGGCCGAGCTCCTACAATGAGCAGTTCTTC. Protein: CASSTRTGAMRPSSYNEQFF.

V is TRBV4-1 and J is TRBJ2-7; 8 bases align to TRBD1. V shed 5 bases, J shed 4 bases, and the junction held 4 bases outside the gene matches. This CDR3 has 13 amino acids. Germline V gene lookup returns CDR1 MGHRA and CDR2 YSYEKL. The CDR3 nucleotides are TGCGCCAGCAGCTACCGGGACAGGTACGAGCAGTACTTC. Its protein product is CASSYRDRYEQYF.

V and J are TRBV29-1 and TRBJ1-5; perhaps TRBD1 as D (6 bases). This CDR3 has 13 residues. The V end was cut by 5 bases, the J end by 4 bases, with 12 bases between. Germline CDR1 SQVTM, CDR2 ANQGSEA. Written as DNA, the CDR3 is TGCAGCGTTAGCAGGGGTTCAAATCAGCCCCAGCATTTT. This encodes CSVSRGSNQPQHF.

The chain has TRBV19 and TRBJ2-7; a weak D match, TRBD1 (6 bases). The V gene's germline CDR1 is LNHDA and CDR2 SQIVND (reference sequence). V was pared by 1 base and J by 6 bases, with 10 bases between. The CDR3 is 13 residues long. This chain's CDR3 is CASSIGRGLEQYF. The CDR3 DNA reads as TGTGCCAGTAGTATAGGCAGGGGCCTCGAGCAGTACTTC.

The chain is built from TRBV27 and TRBJ2-7; TRBD2 matches 9 bases. There are 14 residues in the CDR3. Germline CDR1 reads MNHEY; CDR2 reads SMNVEV (reference sequence). Unmatched junction bases numbered 5, after V lost 5 bases and J lost 3 bases. The chain's CDR3 is CASSRTSGYYEQYF. The DNA of the CDR3 is TGTGCCAGCAGTCGAACTAGCGGGTACTACGAGCAGTACTTC.

V usage is TRBV11-3 and J usage is TRBJ2-1; 13 bases are shared with TRBD2. J was trimmed by 4 bases and V by 4 bases; bases with no gene match: 4. The length of the CDR3 is 16 residues. CDR1 is SGHNT and CDR2 is YENEEA in the germline V gene. DNA of the CDR3: TGTGCCAGCAGCTCCATACTAGCGGGGGGGTACAATGAGCAGTTCTTC. This sequence encodes CASSSILAGGYNEQFF.

This sequence joins TRBV28 and TRBJ1-5; D unclear. V was trimmed by 7 bases and J by 1 base, leaving 11 bases between them. From germline, CDR1 is MDHEN and CDR2 SYDVKM. The CDR3 runs to 14 residues. The CDR3 sequence: CASISGGSNQPQHF. The CDR3 DNA reads as TGTGCCAGCATTTCTGGAGGGAGCAATCAGCCCCAGCATTTT.